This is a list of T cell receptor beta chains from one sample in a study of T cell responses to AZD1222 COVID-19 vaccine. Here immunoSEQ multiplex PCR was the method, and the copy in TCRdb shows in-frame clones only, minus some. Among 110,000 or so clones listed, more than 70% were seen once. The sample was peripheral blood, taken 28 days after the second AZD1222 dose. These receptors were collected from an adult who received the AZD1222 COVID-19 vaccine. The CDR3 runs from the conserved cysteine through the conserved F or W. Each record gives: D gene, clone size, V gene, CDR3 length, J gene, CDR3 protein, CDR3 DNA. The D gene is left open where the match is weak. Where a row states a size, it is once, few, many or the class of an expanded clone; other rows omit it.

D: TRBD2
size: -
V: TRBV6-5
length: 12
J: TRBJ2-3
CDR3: CASSSSGGGGYF
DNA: TGTGCCAGCAGTTCTAGCGGGGGTGGTGGGTATTTT

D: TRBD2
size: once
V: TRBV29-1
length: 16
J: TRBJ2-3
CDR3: CSVEVWLAERADTQYF
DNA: TGCAGCGTTGAGGTATGGCTAGCGGAAAGGGCAGATACGCAGTATTTT

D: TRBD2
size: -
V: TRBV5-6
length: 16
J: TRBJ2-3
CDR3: CASSSLAGGLTDTQYF
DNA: TGTGCCAGCAGCTCCTTAGCGGGGGGGCTCACAGATACGCAGTATTTT

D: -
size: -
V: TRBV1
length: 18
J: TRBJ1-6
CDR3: CTSSQGNPSGQYNSPLHF
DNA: TGCACCAGCAGCCAAGGGAACCCTTCGGGACAATATAATTCACCCCTCCACTTT

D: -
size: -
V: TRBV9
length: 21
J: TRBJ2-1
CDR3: CASSVVGPRAPNPEGYNEQFF
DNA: TGTGCCAGCAGCGTAGTGGGACCCCGGGCACCCAACCCGGAAGGCTACAATGAGCAGTTCTTC

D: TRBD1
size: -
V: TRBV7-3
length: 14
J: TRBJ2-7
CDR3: CASSPGQGFNEQYF
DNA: TGTGCCAGCAGCCCGGGACAGGGGTTTAACGAGCAGTACTTC

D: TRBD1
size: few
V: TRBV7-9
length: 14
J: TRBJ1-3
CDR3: CASSLQQGGNTIYF
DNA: TGTGCCAGCAGCCTCCAACAGGGGGGGAACACCATATATTTT

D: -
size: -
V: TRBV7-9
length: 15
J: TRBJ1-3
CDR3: CASTIGPNSGNTIYF
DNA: TGTGCCAGCACCATCGGACCGAACTCTGGAAACACCATATATTTT

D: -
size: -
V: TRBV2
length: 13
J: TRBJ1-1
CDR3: CASSERDTREAFF
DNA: TGTGCCAGCAGTGAAAGGGACACCCGTGAAGCTTTCTTT

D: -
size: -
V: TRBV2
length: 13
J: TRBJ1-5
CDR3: CASTYYTHQPQHF
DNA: TGTGCCAGCACGTACTACACCCATCAGCCCCAGCATTTT

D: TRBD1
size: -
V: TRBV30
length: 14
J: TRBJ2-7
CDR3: CACYPGQRNYEQYF
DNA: TGTGCCTGTTATCCGGGACAGCGGAACTACGAGCAGTACTTC

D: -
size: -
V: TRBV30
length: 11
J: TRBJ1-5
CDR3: CAWVSNQPQHF
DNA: TGTGCCTGGGTTAGCAATCAGCCCCAGCATTTT

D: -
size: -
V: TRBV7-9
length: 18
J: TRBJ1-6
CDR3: CASSLRAGESSYNSPLHF
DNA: TGTGCCAGCAGCCTGAGGGCAGGGGAAAGCTCCTATAATTCACCCCTCCACTTT

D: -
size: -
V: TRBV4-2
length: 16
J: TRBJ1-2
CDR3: CASSQDRAGTNYGYTF
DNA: TGTGCCAGCAGCCAAGATCGGGCAGGGACGAACTATGGCTACACCTTC

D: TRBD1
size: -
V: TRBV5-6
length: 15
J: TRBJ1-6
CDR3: CASSPQAGGGSPLHF
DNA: TGTGCCAGCAGCCCTCAGGCAGGGGGGGGTTCACCCCTCCACTTT

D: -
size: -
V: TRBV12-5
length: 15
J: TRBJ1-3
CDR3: CASGLGTVTGNTIYF
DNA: TGTGCTAGTGGTTTGGGGACAGTTACTGGAAACACCATATATTTT